A single sample gave rise to the 27 T cell receptor beta chains below, sequenced in a study of blood T cell repertoires in COVID-19. Sequenced by immunoSEQ multiplex PCR; TCRdb stores in-frame clones only, minus some. The table has 250,000 to 350,000 clones, 65% to 85% seen once. Sequencing input: peripheral blood. The receptors derive from a woman aged 45 to 65 with acute or convalescent COVID-19.

This chain uses TRBV7-2 with TRBJ1-5; TRBD1 is a possible D gene (5 bases). V was trimmed by 2 bases and J by 10 bases, leaving 9 bases between them. Germline loops: CDR1 SGHTA, CDR2 FQGNSA. This CDR3 has 12 amino acids. DNA for the CDR3: TGTGCCAGCAGCTTAACGGGGGAACCCCAGCATTTT. Translated: CASSLTGEPQHF.

V gene TRBV2 combines with J gene TRBJ2-7, with 12 bases fitting TRBD2. J gave up 3 bases and V 6 bases, and 3 bases lay outside the gene matches. The CDR3 runs 14 residues. Germline V gene lookup returns CDR1 SNHLY and CDR2 FYNNEI. CDR3 sequence: CASRMGLAGYEQYV. CDR3 nucleotide sequence: TGTGCCAGCAGAATGGGACTAGCGGGCTACGAGCAGTACGTC.

J is TRBJ1-5 and V is TRBV24-1, with D possibly being TRBD1 (6 bases). Deletions cut 2 bases from V and 7 bases from J, with 11 bases between. The CDR3 is 14 amino acids. Per the germline V gene, CDR1 is KGHDR and CDR2 is SFDVKD. CDR3 residues: CATSDSTGRQPQHF. DNA of the CDR3: TGTGCCACCAGTGATTCCACAGGGCGGCAGCCCCAGCATTTT.

The CDR3 DNA sequence: TGTGCCAGCAGCCTCAACAGTGGAAACACCATATATTTT. It codes for CASSLNSGNTIYF. The rearrangement uses TRBV6-5 and TRBJ1-3; D unclear. There are 13 residues in the CDR3. Germline CDR1 and CDR2: MNHEY and SVGAGI. Trimming took off 6 bases at V and 3 bases at J, with 9 bases between the two ends.

The chain uses TRBV5-4 and TRBJ1-2, with D unresolved. V was shortened by 9 bases and J by 3 bases, with 15 bases between the two germline ends. This CDR3 spans 13 amino acids. Germline loops: CDR1 SGHNT, CDR2 YYREEE (reference sequence). CDR3 region: CATTAWGDYGYTF. CDR3 bases: TGTGCCACCACGGCATGGGGAGACTATGGCTACACCTTC.

The chain couples TRBV18 to TRBJ1-1, with TRBD1 identical over 7 bases. Germline V gene sequence: CDR1 KGHSH, CDR2 LQKENI. The V segment lost 3 bases and the J segment 6 bases; nucleotides outside the gene matches: 7. The CDR3 runs 14 residues. CDR3 in amino acids: CASSPGQEGSEAFF. The DNA of the CDR3 is TGTGCCAGCTCACCTGGACAGGAAGGTTCTGAAGCTTTCTTT.

This chain uses TRBV5-1 with TRBJ1-1, with a possible D match to TRBD1 (5 bases). Germline V lookup: CDR1 SGHRS, CDR2 YFSETQ. Trimming took off 5 bases at V and 1 base at J, with 12 bases between the two ends. The CDR3 contains 14 residues. The CDR3 reads CASSGGGGNTEAFF. CDR3 in DNA: TGCGCCAGCAGTGGCGGGGGTGGGAACACTGAAGCTTTCTTT.

The chain couples TRBV20-1 to TRBJ1-1; no definite D call. The CDR3 has 14 residues. The V end was cut by 3 bases, the J end by 1 base, with 12 bases between. Germline CDR1 is DFQATT and CDR2 is SNEGSKA (reference sequence). The chain's CDR3 is CSASPKSGNTEAFF. The CDR3 DNA reads TGCAGTGCTAGTCCTAAGTCGGGGAACACTGAAGCTTTCTTT.

This clone was detected once. V gene TRBV6-5 combines with J gene TRBJ1-2; the match to TRBD1 covers 8 bases. Trimming took 5 bases from V and 8 from J; bases not matched to a gene: 13. CDR1 and CDR2 from the germline V gene are MNHEY and SVGAGI. The CDR3 extends over 15 amino acids. The CDR3 sequence: CASSTNFDRGEGYTF. CDR3 coding DNA: TGTGCCAGCAGTACTAACTTCGACAGGGGTGAGGGCTACACCTTC.

This sequence joins TRBV30 and TRBJ2-5; 7 bases fit TRBD2. Trimming at V came to 0 bases and at J to 2 bases, leaving 6 bases not matched to a gene. This CDR3 has 15 residues. CDR1 is GTSNPN and CDR2 is SVGIG in the germline V gene (reference sequence). The CDR3, as DNA: TGTGCCTGGAGTGTTTTCGGGGGGTTTCAAGAGACCCAGTACTTC. This sequence encodes CAWSVFGGFQETQYF.

CDR3 protein: CASSGGQGHQPQHF. For the CDR3, the DNA is TGTGCCAGCAGCGGTGGACAGGGTCATCAGCCCCAGCATTTT. The chain employs TRBV5-8 and TRBJ1-5, with TRBD1 matching over 8 bases. CDR3 length: 14 amino acids. Germline V CDR1 and CDR2: SGHTS, YDEGEE. The V and J ends lost 4 bases and 5 bases, in that order; junction bases with no gene match: 5.

This clone was detected once. The CDR3 reads CASSQKGGTAPSTDTQYF. DNA for the CDR3: TGTGCCAGCAGCCAAAAGGGCGGGACGGCCCCTAGCACAGATACGCAGTATTTT. V usage is TRBV14 and J usage is TRBJ2-3; perhaps TRBD2 as D (6 bases). This CDR3 contains 18 residues. CDR1 and CDR2 from the germline V gene are SGHDN and FVKESK. Trimming removed 2 bases from V and 0 bases from J, with 18 bases in between.

V gene TRBV23-1 combines with J gene TRBJ1-2; D uncertain. TRBV23-1 is flagged as an ORF with uncertain function. Trimming took 8 bases from V and 1 from J, leaving 8 bases between them. The CDR3 has 12 residues. The CDR3 protein is CASDGVNYGYTF. CDR3 nucleotides: TGCGCCAGCGACGGGGTTAACTATGGCTACACCTTC.

The rearrangement joins TRBV5-5 to TRBJ2-1; TRBD2 agrees at 12 bases. CDR1 is SGHKS, CDR2 YYEKEE, per germline (reference sequence). J lost 4 bases, V lost 4 bases, and 12 bases had no gene match. This CDR3 region has 18 residues. CDR3 nucleotides: TGTGCCAGCAGCATGACTAGCGGGGGTGGCCTCAATTACAATGAGCAGTTCTTC. Protein: CASSMTSGGGLNYNEQFF.

This clone appeared a single time. The chain uses TRBV7-9 and TRBJ2-1; 7 bases are a match to TRBD1. Trimming at V came to 4 bases and at J to 7 bases, leaving 7 bases not matched to a gene. Germline CDR1 SEHNR, CDR2 FQNEAQ (reference sequence). The CDR3 spans 14 residues. CDR3 sequence: CASSSSTGKNEQFF. CDR3 in DNA: TGTGCCAGCAGCTCTTCGACAGGGAAAAATGAGCAGTTCTTC.

This chain links TRBV4-1 with TRBJ2-6, with TRBD1 matching over 8 bases. Germline V gives CDR1 MGHRA, CDR2 YSYEKL. The length of the CDR3 is 16 residues. Trimming cost V 6 bases and J 0 bases; bases outside gene matches: 4. The CDR3 is CASRGQAVSGANVLTF. In nucleotides, the CDR3 is TGCGCCAGCAGGGGACAGGCGGTCTCTGGGGCCAACGTCCTGACTTTC.

V is TRBV6-5 and J is TRBJ2-3, with a tentative D call TRBD1 (6 bases). This CDR3 contains 14 residues. Germline loops: CDR1 MNHEY, CDR2 SVGAGI. Trimming stripped 6 bases from V and 2 bases from J, with 12 bases between. Here the CDR3 reads CASRSTGSTDTQYF. The CDR3 nucleotides are TGTGCCAGCAGGAGTACAGGGTCCACAGATACGCAGTATTTT.

This chain links TRBV28 with TRBJ1-4; 7 nucleotides align to TRBD1. The CDR3 covers 14 residues. CDR1 MDHEN and CDR2 SYDVKM come from the germline V gene. V was pared by 6 bases and J by 4 bases, with 5 bases of the junction left unmatched. As DNA, the CDR3 is TGTGCCAGCAGCACCGGGACAGATAATGAAAAACTGTTTTTT. As protein: CASSTGTDNEKLFF.

This sequence joins TRBV9 and TRBJ1-4; tentatively, D is TRBD1 (6 bases). CDR1 and CDR2 (germline): SGDLS, YYNGEE. This CDR3 is 15 amino acids long. V dropped 0 bases and J dropped 7 bases, with 13 bases sitting between them. The CDR3 protein is CASSVAPTGSEKLFF. In nucleotides, the CDR3 is TGTGCCAGCAGCGTAGCTCCCACAGGGAGTGAAAAACTGTTTTTT. Complete variable domain (other parts from reference TRBV9 and TRBJ1-4): DSGVTQTPKHLITATGQRVTLRCSPRSGDLSVYWYQQSLDQGLQFLIQYYNGEERAKGNILERFSAQQFPDLHSELNLSSLELGDSALYFCASSVAPTGSEKLFFGSGTQLSVL.

The genes are TRBV27 and TRBJ1-1, with TRBD1 as a possible D gene (5 bases). Trimming took off 1 base at V and 1 base at J, with 10 bases between the two ends. The CDR3 spans 15 residues. Germline V gives CDR1 MNHEY, CDR2 SMNVEV (reference sequence). The chain's CDR3 is CASSLYGRANTEAFF. CDR3 bases: TGTGCCAGCAGTTTATACGGCAGGGCGAACACTGAAGCTTTCTTT.

The table lists this clone with a count of one. The chain uses TRBV5-6 and TRBJ1-3; D is ambiguous. The CDR3 runs 15 residues. V shed 2 bases and J shed 2 bases, with 11 bases lying between them. Per germline, CDR1 SGHDT and CDR2 YYEEEE. DNA of the CDR3: TGTGCCAGCAGCTTCGCGGGAATTACTGGAAACACCATATATTTT. Translated: CASSFAGITGNTIYF.

The genes are TRBV6-4 and TRBJ2-3; D might be TRBD2 (7 bases). CDR3 length equals 13 residues. The V gene lost 4 bases and the J gene lost 6 bases, with 11 bases spanning the gap. CDR1 and CDR2 from the germline V gene are MRHNA and SNTAGT. The CDR3 bases are TGTGCCAGCAGTGTACAGGGAGGGGATACGCAGTATTTT. Translated: CASSVQGGDTQYF.

The rearrangement joins TRBV10-3 to TRBJ2-2; D is undetermined. Trimming removed 4 bases at V and 5 bases at J, with 5 bases between. Germline lookup yields CDR1 ENHRY and CDR2 SYGVKD. This CDR3 spans 12 amino acids. This CDR3 reads CAISVATGELFF. CDR3 coding DNA: TGTGCCATCAGTGTGGCAACCGGGGAGCTGTTTTTT.

The V and J genes are TRBV18 and TRBJ2-5; 9 bases match TRBD1. Germline lookup yields CDR1 KGHSH and CDR2 LQKENI. The length of the CDR3 is 13 residues. Trimming removed 5 bases from V and 8 bases from J; junction bases left unmatched: 6. This CDR3 is CASSSRTGETQYF. The CDR3 region has the DNA TGTGCCAGCTCATCTAGGACAGGGGAAACCCAGTACTTC.

The rearrangement uses TRBV4-2 and TRBJ2-7; 8 nucleotides agree with TRBD1. The V segment lost 0 bases and the J segment 2 bases; nucleotides outside the gene matches: 3. Germline CDR1 LGHNA, CDR2 YNFKEQ. The CDR3 totals 15 residues. CDR3 nucleotides: TGTGCCAGCAGCCAAGAGGGGACAGGACCCTACGAGCAGTACTTC. Its translation is CASSQEGTGPYEQYF.

The rearrangement uses TRBV9 and TRBJ2-1; 11 bases line up with TRBD2. Germline CDR1 reads SGDLS; CDR2 reads YYNGEE. The V segment lost 0 bases and the J segment 7 bases; nucleotides outside the gene matches: 6. The CDR3 is 16 residues long. CDR3 protein: CASSVAGTSGLNEQFF. The CDR3 nucleotides read TGTGCCAGCAGCGTAGCCGGGACTAGCGGACTGAATGAGCAGTTCTTC.

The chain joins TRBV27 to TRBJ2-5, with 12 bases fitting TRBD2. The junction had 5 bases not matched to a gene; V was cut back by 7 bases and J by 5 bases. The germline CDR1 and CDR2 sequences are MNHEY and SMNVEV (reference sequence). This CDR3 has 14 residues. CDR3 protein: CASTSGTSGETQYF. In DNA form, the CDR3 reads TGTGCCAGCACCTCCGGGACTAGCGGGGAGACCCAGTACTTC.